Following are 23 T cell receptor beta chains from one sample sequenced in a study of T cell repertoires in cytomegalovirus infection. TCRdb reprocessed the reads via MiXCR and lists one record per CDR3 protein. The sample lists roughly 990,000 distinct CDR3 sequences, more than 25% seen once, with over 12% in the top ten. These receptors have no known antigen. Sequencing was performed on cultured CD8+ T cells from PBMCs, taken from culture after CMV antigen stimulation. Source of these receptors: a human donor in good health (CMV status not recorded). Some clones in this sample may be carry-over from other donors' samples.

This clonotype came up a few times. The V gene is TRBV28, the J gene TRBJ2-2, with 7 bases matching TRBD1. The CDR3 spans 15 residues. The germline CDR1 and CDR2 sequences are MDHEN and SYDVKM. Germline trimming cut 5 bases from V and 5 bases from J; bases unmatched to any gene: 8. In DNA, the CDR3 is TGTGCCAGCAGTCACAGGGGAGCGAGGACCGGGGAGCTGTTTTTT. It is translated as CASSHRGARTGELFF.

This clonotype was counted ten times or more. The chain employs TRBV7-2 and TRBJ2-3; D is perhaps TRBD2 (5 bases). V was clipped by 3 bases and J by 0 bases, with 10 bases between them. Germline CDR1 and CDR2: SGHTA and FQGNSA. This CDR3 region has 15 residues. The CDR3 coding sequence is TGTGCCAGCAGCTTCTGGACGGGAAGCACAGATACGCAGTATTTT. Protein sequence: CASSFWTGSTDTQYF. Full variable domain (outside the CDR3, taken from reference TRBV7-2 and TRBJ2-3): GAGVSQSPSNKVTEKGKDVELRCDPISGHTALYWYRQSLGQGLEFLIYFQGNSAPDKSGLPSDRFSAERTGGSVSTLTIQRTQQEDSAVYLCASSFWTGSTDTQYFGPGTRLTVL.

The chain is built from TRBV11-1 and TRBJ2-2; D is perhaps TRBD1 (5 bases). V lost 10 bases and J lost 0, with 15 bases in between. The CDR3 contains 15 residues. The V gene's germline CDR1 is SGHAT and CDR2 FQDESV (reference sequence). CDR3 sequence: CAIPGHGANTGELFF. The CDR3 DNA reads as TGTGCCATACCCGGACACGGCGCGAACACCGGGGAGCTGTTTTTT.

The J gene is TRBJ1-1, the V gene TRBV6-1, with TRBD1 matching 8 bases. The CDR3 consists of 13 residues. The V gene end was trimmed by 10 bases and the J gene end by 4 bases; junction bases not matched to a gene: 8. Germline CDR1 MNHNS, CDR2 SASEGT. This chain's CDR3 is CANRQGRTTEAFF. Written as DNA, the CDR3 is TGTGCCAACAGACAGGGGAGGACCACTGAAGCTTTCTTT.

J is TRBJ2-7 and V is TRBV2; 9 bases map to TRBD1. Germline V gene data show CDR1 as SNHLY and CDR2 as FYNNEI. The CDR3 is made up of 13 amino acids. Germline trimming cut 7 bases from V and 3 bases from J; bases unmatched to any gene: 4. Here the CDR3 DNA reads TGTGCCAGCACGGACAGGGGAAACTACGAGCAGTACGTC. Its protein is CASTDRGNYEQYV.

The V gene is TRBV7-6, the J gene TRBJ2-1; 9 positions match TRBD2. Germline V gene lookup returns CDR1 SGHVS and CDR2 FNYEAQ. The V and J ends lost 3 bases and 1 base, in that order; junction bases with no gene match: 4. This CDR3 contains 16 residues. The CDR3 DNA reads TGTGCCAGCAGCTTCCTAGCGGGGCCTTCCTACAATGAGCAGTTCTTC. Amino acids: CASSFLAGPSYNEQFF.

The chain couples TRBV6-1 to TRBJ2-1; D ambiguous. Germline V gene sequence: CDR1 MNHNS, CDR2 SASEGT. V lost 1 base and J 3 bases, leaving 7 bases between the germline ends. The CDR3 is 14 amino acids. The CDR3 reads CASSEGRNYNEQFF. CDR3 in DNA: TGTGCCAGCAGTGAAGGCAGAAACTACAATGAGCAGTTCTTC.

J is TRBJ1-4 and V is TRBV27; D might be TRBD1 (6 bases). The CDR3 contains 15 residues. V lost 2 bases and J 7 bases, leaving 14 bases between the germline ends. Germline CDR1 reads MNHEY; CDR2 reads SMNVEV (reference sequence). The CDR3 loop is CASSLAGGRFEKLFF. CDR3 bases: TGTGCCAGCAGTTTAGCCGGGGGGCGCTTTGAAAAACTGTTTTTT.

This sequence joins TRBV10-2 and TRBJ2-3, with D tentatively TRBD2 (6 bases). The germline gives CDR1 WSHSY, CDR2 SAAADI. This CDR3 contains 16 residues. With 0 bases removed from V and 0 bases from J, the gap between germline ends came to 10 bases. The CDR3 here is CASSESISGSTDTQYF. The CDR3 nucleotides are TGCGCCAGCAGTGAGTCGATTAGCGGTAGCACAGATACGCAGTATTTT.

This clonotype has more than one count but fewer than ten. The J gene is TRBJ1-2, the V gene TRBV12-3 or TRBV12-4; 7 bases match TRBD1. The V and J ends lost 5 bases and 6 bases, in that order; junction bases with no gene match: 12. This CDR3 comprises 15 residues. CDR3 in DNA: TGTGCCAGCAGTCCATGGGCAGGGGGTAAGGATGGCTACACCTTC. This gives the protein CASSPWAGGKDGYTF.

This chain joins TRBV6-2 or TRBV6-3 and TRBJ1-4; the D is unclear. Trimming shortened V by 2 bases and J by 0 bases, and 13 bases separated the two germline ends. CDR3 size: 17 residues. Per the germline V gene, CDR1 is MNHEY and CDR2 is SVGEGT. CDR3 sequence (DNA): TGTGCCAGCAGTTACGGGCAGCTAATTACAACTAATGAAAAACTGTTTTTT. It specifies CASSYGQLITTNEKLFF.

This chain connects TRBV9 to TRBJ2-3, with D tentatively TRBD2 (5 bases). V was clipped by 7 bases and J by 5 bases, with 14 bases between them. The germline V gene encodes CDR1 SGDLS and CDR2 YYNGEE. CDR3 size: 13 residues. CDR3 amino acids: CASGKTRGDTQYF. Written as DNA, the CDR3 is TGTGCCAGCGGGAAAACCCGGGGAGATACGCAGTATTTT.

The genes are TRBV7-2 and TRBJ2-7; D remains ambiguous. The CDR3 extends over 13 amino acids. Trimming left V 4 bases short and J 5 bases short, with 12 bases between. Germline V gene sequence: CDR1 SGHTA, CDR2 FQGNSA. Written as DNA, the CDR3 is TGTGCCAGCAGCTCACCTCAGCTCCACGAGCAGTACGTC. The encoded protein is CASSSPQLHEQYV.

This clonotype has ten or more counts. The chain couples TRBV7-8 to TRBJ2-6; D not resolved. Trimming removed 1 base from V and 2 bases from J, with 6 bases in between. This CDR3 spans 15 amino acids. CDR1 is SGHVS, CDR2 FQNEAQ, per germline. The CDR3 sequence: CASSLVTPGANVLTF. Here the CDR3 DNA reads TGTGCCAGCAGCTTAGTGACACCTGGGGCCAACGTCCTGACTTTC.

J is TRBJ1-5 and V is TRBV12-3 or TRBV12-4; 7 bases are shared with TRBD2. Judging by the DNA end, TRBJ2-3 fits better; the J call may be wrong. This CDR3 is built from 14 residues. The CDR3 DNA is TGTGCCAGCAGCGGTGGGGACTACACCGAGGAGCAGTATTTT. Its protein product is CASSGGDYTEEQYF.

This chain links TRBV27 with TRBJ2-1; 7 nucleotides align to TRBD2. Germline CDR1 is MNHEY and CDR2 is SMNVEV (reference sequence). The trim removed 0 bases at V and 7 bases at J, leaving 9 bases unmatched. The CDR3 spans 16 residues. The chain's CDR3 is CASSLSGRGFLNEQFF. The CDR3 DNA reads TGTGCCAGCAGTTTATCTGGGCGGGGGTTCTTGAATGAGCAGTTCTTC.

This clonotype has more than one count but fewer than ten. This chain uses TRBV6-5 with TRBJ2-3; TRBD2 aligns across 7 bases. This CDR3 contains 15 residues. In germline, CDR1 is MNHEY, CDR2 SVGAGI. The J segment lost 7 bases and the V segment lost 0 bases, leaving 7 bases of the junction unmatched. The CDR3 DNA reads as TGTGCCAGCAGTTACTCGACTAGCCCCCTGAATACGCAGTATTTT. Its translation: CASSYSTSPLNTQYF.

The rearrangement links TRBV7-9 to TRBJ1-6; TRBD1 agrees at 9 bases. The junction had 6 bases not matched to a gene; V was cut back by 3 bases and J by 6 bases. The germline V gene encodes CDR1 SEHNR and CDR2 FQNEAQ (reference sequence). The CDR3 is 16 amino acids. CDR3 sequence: CASSFSTGGINSPLHF. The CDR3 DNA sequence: TGTGCCAGCAGCTTTTCGACAGGGGGGATTAATTCACCCCTCCACTTT.

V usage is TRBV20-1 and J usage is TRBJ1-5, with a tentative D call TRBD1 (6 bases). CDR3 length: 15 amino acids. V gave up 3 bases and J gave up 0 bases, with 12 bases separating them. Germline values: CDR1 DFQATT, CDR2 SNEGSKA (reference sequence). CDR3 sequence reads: CSASDRTDSNQPQHF. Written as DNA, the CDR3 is TGCAGTGCTAGTGATCGGACAGATAGCAATCAGCCCCAGCATTTT.

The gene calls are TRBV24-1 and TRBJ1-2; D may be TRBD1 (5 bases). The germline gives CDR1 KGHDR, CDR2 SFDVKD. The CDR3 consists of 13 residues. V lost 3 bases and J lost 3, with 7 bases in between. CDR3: CATSDQGDYGYTF. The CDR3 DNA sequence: TGTGCCACCAGTGATCAAGGGGACTATGGCTACACCTTC.

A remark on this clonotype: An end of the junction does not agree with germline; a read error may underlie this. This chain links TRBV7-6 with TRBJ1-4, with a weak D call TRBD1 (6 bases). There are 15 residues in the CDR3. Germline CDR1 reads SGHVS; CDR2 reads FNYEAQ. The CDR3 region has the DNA TGTTCCAGCAGCCAGGCGTGGGGGCCCGGGGAAAAACTGTTTTTT. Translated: CSSSQAWGPGEKLFF.

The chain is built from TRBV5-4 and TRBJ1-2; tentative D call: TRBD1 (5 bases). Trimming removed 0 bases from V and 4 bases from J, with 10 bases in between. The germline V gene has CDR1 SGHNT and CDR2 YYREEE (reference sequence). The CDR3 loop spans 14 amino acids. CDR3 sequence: CASSLEGDGYGYTF. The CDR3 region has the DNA TGTGCCAGCAGCTTGGAAGGGGATGGCTATGGCTACACCTTC.

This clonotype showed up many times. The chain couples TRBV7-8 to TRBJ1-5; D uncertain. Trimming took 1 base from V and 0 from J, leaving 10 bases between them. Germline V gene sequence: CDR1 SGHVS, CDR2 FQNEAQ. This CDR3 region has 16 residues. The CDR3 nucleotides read TGTGCCAGCAGCTTAGACACCTACTATAGCAATCAGCCCCAGCATTTT. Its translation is CASSLDTYYSNQPQHF.